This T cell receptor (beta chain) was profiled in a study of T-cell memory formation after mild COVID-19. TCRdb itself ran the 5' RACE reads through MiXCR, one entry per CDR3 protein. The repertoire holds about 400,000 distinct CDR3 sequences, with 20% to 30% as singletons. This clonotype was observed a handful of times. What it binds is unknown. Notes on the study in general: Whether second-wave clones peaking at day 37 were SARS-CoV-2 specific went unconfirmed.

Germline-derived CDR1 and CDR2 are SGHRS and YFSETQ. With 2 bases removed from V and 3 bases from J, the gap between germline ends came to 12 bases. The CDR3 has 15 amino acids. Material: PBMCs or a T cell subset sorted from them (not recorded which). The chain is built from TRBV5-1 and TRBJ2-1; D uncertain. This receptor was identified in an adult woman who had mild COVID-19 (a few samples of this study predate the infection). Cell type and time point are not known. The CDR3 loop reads CASSFQALVYNEQFF. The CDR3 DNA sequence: TGCGCCAGCAGCTTTCAAGCCTTAGTCTACAATGAGCAGTTCTTC.